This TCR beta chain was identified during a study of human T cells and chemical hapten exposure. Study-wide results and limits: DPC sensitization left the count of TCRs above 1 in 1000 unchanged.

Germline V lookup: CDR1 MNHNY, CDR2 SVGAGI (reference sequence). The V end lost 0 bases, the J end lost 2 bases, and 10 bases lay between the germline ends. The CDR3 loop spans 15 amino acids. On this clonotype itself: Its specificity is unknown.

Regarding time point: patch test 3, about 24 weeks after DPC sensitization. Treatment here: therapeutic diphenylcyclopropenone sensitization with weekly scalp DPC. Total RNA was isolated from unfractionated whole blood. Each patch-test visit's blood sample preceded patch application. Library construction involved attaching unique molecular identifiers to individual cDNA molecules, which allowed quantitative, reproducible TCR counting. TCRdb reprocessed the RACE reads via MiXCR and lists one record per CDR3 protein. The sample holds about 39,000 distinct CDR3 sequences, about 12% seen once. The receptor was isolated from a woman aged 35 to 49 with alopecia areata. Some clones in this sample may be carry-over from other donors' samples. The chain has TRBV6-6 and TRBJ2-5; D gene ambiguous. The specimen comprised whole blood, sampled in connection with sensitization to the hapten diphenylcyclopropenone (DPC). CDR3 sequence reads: CASSYSVYGQETQYF. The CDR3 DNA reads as TGTGCCAGCAGTTACTCAGTTTATGGGCAAGAGACCCAGTACTTC.